One and the same sample provided the 5 T cell receptor beta chains below, sequenced in a study of blood T cell repertoires in COVID-19. The protocol was immunoSEQ multiplex PCR, while the TCRdb copy is restricted to in-frame clones and leaves out a portion. The sample has about 170,000 clones; just under 85% are singletons. Sequenced input: peripheral blood. The receptors originated from a woman older than 75 with COVID-19, enrolled during active disease.

The chain combines TRBV7-2 with TRBJ1-5; D is perhaps TRBD1 (6 bases). There are 14 residues in the CDR3. The V end lost 5 bases, the J end lost 2 bases, and 10 bases lay between the germline ends. CDR1 is SGHTA and CDR2 is FQGNSA in the germline V gene. The CDR3, as DNA: TGTGCCAGCAGCGGGAACAGGGGCAATCAGCCCCAGCATTTT. It encodes CASSGNRGNQPQHF.

The rearrangement links TRBV5-1 to TRBJ2-1, with TRBD2 matching over 9 bases. Germline trimming cut 4 bases from V and 14 bases from J; bases unmatched to any gene: 10. The CDR3 consists of 13 residues. Germline V lookup: CDR1 SGHRS, CDR2 YFSETQ. The CDR3: CASSHPGLAIEFF. Here the CDR3 DNA reads TGCGCCAGCAGCCATCCGGGACTAGCTATAGAGTTCTTC. Complete variable domain (other parts from reference TRBV5-1 and TRBJ2-1): KAGVTQTPRYLIKTRGQQVTLSCSPISGHRSVSWYQQTPGQGLQFLFEYFSETQRNKGNFPGRFSGRQFSNSRSEMNVSTLELGDSALYLCASSHPGLAIEFFGPGTRLTVL.

This sequence joins TRBV2 and TRBJ2-7; D possibly corresponds to TRBD2 (7 bases). V was trimmed by 3 bases and J by 11 bases, leaving 17 bases between them. From germline, CDR1 is SNHLY and CDR2 FYNNEI. The CDR3 has 13 amino acids. CDR3 amino acids: CASSDGYGGPEYF. The CDR3 coding sequence is TGTGCCAGCAGTGATGGATACGGGGGGCCGGAGTACTTC.

This chain connects TRBV27 to TRBJ2-7, with a tentative D call TRBD1 (8 bases). In germline, CDR1 is MNHEY, CDR2 SMNVEV (reference sequence). Trimming removed 5 bases at V and 5 bases at J, with 19 bases between. The CDR3 consists of 15 residues. CDR3 region: CASSNNRGGTHEQYF. In DNA, the CDR3 is TGTGCCAGCAGTAATAACAGGGGGGGGACCCACGAGCAGTACTTC.

This chain joins TRBV28 and TRBJ2-5; D perhaps matches TRBD2 (6 bases). This CDR3 is 15 amino acids long. The germline gives CDR1 MDHEN, CDR2 SYDVKM. With 8 bases removed from V and 0 bases from J, the gap between germline ends came to 16 bases. For the CDR3, the DNA is TGTGCCAGCGAAGGGCGGGATCCGTACCAAGAGACCCAGTACTTC. It encodes CASEGRDPYQETQYF.